This T cell receptor beta chain was sequenced for a study of blood T cell repertoires in COVID-19. Study information: Spain, Italy and the United States supplied samples that represented acute and convalescent COVID-19.

In the original processing: Researchers report that nucleated cell counts were estimated from reference gene primer amplification. The table came from immunoSEQ multiplex PCR; TCRdb's copy has only in-frame clones and leaves some out. The V and J calls and clone size are taken from that table; D and trimming were inferred from the DNA. This table has approximately 59,000 clones, about 83% appearing once. This clone was seen more than once but under ten times. Sequencing input: peripheral blood. This TCR came from a man aged 40-50 years with active COVID-19.

The CDR3, as DNA: TGCAGTGCTAGTGACACCTACTCCTACGAGCAGTACTTC. Translating it yields CSASDTYSYEQYF. The rearrangement links TRBV20-1 to TRBJ2-7; D gene uncertain. Per germline, CDR1 DFQATT and CDR2 SNEGSKA (reference sequence). Trimming removed 3 bases from V and 0 bases from J, with 9 bases in between. The CDR3 runs to 13 residues.